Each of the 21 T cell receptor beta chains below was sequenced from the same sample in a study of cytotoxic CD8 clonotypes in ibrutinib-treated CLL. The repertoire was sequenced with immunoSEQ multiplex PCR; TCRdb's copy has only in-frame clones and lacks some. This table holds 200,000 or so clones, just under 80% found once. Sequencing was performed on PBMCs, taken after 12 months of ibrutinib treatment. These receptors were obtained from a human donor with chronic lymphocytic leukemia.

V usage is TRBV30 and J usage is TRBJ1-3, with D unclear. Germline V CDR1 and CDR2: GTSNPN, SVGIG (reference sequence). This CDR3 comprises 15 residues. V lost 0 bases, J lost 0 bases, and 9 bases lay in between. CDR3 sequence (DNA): TGTGCCTGGAGTGTTGGGAGCCGCTCTGGAAACACCATATATTTT. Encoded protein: CAWSVGSRSGNTIYF.

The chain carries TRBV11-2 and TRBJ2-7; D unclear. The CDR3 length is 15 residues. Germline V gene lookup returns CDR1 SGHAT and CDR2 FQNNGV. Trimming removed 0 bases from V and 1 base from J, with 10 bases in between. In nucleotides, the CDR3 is TGTGCCAGCAGCTTAGATCCGGAGTTTTCCTACGAGCAGTACTTC. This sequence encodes CASSLDPEFSYEQYF.

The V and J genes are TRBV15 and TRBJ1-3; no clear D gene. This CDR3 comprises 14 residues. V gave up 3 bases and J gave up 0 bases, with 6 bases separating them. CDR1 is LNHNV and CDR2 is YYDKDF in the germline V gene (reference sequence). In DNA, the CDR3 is TGTGCCACCAGCAGTGGTATCTCTGGAAACACCATATATTTT. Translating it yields CATSSGISGNTIYF.

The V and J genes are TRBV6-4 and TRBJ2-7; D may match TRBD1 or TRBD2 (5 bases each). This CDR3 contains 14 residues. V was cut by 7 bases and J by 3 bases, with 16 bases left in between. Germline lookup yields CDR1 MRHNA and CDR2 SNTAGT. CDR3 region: CASTYSRENYEQYF. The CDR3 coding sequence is TGTGCCAGCACCTACAGCAGGGAGAACTACGAGCAGTACTTC.

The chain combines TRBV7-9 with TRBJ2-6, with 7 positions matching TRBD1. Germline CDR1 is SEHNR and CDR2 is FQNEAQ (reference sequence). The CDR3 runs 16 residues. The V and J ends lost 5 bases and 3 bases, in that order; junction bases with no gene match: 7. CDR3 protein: CASSARQGYGANVLTF. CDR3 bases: TGTGCCAGCAGCGCCAGACAGGGCTATGGGGCCAACGTCCTGACTTTC.

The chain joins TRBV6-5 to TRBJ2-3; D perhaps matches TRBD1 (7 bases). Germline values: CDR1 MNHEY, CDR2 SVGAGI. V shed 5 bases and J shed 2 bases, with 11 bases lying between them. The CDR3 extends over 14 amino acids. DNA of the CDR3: TGTGCCAGCAGTGGCGGGACAGCCACAGATACGCAGTATTTT. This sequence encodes CASSGGTATDTQYF.

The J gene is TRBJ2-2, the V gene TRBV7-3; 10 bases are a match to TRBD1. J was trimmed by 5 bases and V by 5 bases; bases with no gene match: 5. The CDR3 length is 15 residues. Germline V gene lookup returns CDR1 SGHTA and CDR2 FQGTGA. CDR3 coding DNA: TGTGCCAGCAGCCCCCCGGGACAGGGGACCGGGGAGCTGTTTTTT. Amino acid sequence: CASSPPGQGTGELFF. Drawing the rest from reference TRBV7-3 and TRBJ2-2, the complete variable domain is GAGVSQTPSNKVTEKGKYVELRCDPISGHTALYWYRQSLGQGPEFLIYFQGTGAADDSGLPNDRFFAVRPEGSVSTLKIQRTERGDSAVYLCASSPPGQGTGELFFGEGSRLTVL.

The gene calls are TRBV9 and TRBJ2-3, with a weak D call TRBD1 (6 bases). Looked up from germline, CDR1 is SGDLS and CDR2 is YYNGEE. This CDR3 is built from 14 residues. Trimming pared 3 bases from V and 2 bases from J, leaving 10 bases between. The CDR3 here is CASSGGPYTDTQYF. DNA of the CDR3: TGTGCCAGCAGCGGGGGGCCATACACAGATACGCAGTATTTT. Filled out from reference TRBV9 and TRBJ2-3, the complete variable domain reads DSGVTQTPKHLITATGQRVTLRCSPRSGDLSVYWYQQSLDQGLQFLIQYYNGEERAKGNILERFSAQQFPDLHSELNLSSLELGDSALYFCASSGGPYTDTQYFGPGTRLTVL.

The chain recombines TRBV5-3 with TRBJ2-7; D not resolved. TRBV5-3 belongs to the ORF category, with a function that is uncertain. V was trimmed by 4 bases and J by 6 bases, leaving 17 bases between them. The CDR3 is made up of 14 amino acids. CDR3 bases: TGTGCCAGAAGCATGGGGTGGGCTCCTGGCGAGCAGTACTTC. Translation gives CARSMGWAPGEQYF.

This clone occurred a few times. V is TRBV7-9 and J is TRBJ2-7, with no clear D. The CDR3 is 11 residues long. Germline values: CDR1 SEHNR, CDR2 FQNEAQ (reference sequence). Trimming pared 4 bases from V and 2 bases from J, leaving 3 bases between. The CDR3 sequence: CASSSTYEQYF. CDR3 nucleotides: TGTGCCAGCAGCTCAACCTACGAGCAGTACTTC.

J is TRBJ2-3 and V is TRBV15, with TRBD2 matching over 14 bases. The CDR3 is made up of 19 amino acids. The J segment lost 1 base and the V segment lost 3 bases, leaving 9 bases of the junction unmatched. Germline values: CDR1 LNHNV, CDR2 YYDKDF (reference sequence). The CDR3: CATSSSTSGRGVRTDTQYF. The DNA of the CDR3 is TGTGCCACCAGCAGTTCGACTAGCGGGAGGGGAGTTCGCACAGATACGCAGTATTTT.

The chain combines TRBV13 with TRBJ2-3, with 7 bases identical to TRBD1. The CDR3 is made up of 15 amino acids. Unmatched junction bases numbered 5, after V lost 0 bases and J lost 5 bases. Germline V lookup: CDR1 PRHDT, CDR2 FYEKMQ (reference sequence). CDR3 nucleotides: TGTGCCAGCAGCTTAGGACGACAGGGTCGAGATACGCAGTATTTT. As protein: CASSLGRQGRDTQYF.

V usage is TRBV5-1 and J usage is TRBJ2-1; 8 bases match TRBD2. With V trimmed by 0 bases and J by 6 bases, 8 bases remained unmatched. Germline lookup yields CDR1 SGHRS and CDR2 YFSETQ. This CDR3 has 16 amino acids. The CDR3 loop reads CASSLAGSGGINEQFF. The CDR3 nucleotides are TGCGCCAGCAGCTTGGCCGGCAGCGGGGGTATCAATGAGCAGTTCTTC.

The chain's CDR3 is CASSVAGAYNEQFF. CDR3 in DNA: TGTGCCAGCAGCGTAGCGGGAGCCTACAATGAGCAGTTCTTC. The genes are TRBV9 and TRBJ2-1, with TRBD2 as a possible D gene (6 bases). The V gene's germline CDR1 is SGDLS and CDR2 YYNGEE. CDR3 length: 14 amino acids. V gave up 0 bases and J gave up 2 bases, with 6 bases separating them. The full variable domain, its missing parts supplied by reference TRBV9 and TRBJ2-1, is DSGVTQTPKHLITATGQRVTLRCSPRSGDLSVYWYQQSLDQGLQFLIQYYNGEERAKGNILERFSAQQFPDLHSELNLSSLELGDSALYFCASSVAGAYNEQFFGPGTRLTVL.

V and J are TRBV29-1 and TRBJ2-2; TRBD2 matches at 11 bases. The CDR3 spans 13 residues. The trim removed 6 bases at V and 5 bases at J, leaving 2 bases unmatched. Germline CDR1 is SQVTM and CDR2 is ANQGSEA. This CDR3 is CSVLAGVTGELFF. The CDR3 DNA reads TGCAGCGTACTAGCGGGAGTTACCGGGGAGCTGTTTTTT.

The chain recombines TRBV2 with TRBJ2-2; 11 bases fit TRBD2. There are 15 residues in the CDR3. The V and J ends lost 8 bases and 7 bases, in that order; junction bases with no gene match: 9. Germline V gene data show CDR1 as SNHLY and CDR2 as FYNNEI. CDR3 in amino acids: CASLITSGSLGELFF. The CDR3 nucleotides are TGTGCCAGCCTAATTACTAGCGGGAGTCTCGGGGAGCTGTTTTTT.

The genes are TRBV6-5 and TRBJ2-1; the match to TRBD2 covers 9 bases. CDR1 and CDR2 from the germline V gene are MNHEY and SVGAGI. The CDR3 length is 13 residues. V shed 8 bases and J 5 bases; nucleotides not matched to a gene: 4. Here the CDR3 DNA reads TGTGCCAGCCGTCTAGCGGGGCACAATGAGCAGTTCTTC. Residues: CASRLAGHNEQFF.

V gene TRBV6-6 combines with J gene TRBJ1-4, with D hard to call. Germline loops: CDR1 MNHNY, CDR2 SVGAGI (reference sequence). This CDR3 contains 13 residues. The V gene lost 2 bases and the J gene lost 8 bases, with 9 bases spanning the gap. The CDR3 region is CASSYRVAEKLFF. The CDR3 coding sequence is TGTGCCAGCAGTTACAGGGTTGCCGAAAAACTGTTTTTT.

The CDR3 sequence: CASSEYGTPNSPLHF. CDR3 bases: TGTGCCAGCAGTGAATACGGGACGCCTAATTCACCCCTCCACTTT. The V call is TRBV6-1, the J call TRBJ1-6; TRBD1 is a possible D gene (5 bases). Germline CDR1 and CDR2: MNHNS and SASEGT. V lost 2 bases and J 6 bases, leaving 11 bases between the germline ends. The CDR3 has 15 residues.

In DNA, the CDR3 is TGTGCCAGCAGTGTCCGGGACAGGGACTACACCTTC. Translated, it gives CASSVRDRDYTF. V is TRBV2 and J is TRBJ1-2, with 9 nucleotides matching TRBD1. This CDR3 region has 12 residues. The ends lost 4 bases at V and 10 bases at J; junction bases unmatched: 4. Germline V lookup: CDR1 SNHLY, CDR2 FYNNEI.

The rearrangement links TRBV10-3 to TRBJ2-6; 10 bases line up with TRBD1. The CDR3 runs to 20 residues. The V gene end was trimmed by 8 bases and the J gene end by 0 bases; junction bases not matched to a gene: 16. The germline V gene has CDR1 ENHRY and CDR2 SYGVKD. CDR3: CAIWGGMGQGLVSGANVLTF. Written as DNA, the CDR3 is TGTGCCATCTGGGGTGGGATGGGACAGGGGCTGGTCTCTGGGGCCAACGTCCTGACTTTC.